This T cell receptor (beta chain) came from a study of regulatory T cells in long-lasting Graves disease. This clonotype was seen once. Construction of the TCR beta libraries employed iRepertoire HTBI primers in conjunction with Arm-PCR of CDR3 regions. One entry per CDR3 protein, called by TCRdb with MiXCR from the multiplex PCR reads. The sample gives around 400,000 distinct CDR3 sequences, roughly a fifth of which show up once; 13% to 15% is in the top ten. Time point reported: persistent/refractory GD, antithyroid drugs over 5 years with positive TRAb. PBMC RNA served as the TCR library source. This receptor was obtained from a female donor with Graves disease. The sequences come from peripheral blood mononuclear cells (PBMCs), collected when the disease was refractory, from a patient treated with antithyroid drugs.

The CDR3 DNA reads as TGCGCCAGCACCCTGGGACTAGCTCATCGGACCCCCACAGATACGCAGTATTTT. Protein: CASTLGLAHRTPTDTQYF. The V and J genes are TRBV4-1 and TRBJ2-3; 9 bases map to TRBD2. CDR3 size: 18 residues. Germline V gene data show CDR1 as MGHRA and CDR2 as YSYEKL. Trimming removed 7 bases from V and 2 bases from J; junction bases left unmatched: 16.